These 12 T cell receptor beta chains share one sample of origin, sequenced in a study of OX40 agonist ivuxolimab in advanced cancers. Only in-frame clones appear in the TCRdb table, and some are missing; sequencing was by immunoSEQ multiplex PCR. This sample has about 58,000 clones; around four fifths occur once, and the top ten carry approximately 3%. Source: CD4+ or CD8+ T cells sorted from blood, taken in a trial of the OX40 agonist ivuxolimab. The receptors were gathered from an adult with an advanced solid tumor such as melanoma, head and neck, liver or kidney cancer.

This sequence joins TRBV6-1 and TRBJ2-1; D unresolved. CDR3 length: 13 residues. Germline CDR1 MNHNS, CDR2 SASEGT. V dropped 7 bases and J dropped 0 bases, with 7 bases sitting between them. The CDR3 sequence is CASNERSYNEQFF. The DNA of the CDR3 is TGTGCCAGCAATGAGCGCTCCTACAATGAGCAGTTCTTC.

The rearrangement uses TRBV5-5 and TRBJ2-5; no reliable D call. The CDR3 sequence is 13 residues long. With 4 bases removed from V and 2 bases from J, the gap between germline ends came to 9 bases. Germline lookup yields CDR1 SGHKS and CDR2 YYEKEE (reference sequence). CDR3 region: CASSPDVQETQYF. The CDR3 coding sequence is TGTGCCAGCAGCCCGGACGTACAAGAGACCCAGTACTTC.

Points on this clone: One end of the junction does not line up with germline, which may come from a read error. V is TRBV5-8 and J is TRBJ2-7, with D uncertain. Germline values: CDR1 SGHTS, CDR2 YDEGEE. The CDR3 extends over 13 amino acids. CDR3 in amino acids: CASSLKTSSEQYF. CDR3 DNA: TGTGCCAGCAGCTTGAAGACATCCTCCGAGCAGTACTTC.

As concerns this clone: The junction and the germline gene differ at one end; a read error may be behind it. This rearrangement joins TRBV7-7 to TRBJ2-2; 9 bases map to TRBD1. This CDR3 is built from 14 residues. The germline V gene encodes CDR1 SSHAT and CDR2 FNYEAQ (reference sequence). The CDR3 loop reads CASSLTGGSGELFF. CDR3 nucleotide sequence: TGTGCTAGCAGCCTCACAGGGGGCTCCGGGGAGCTGTTTTTT. Based on the CDR3 plus reference TRBV7-7 and TRBJ2-2, the full variable domain is GAGVSQSPRYKVTKRGQDVTLRCDPISSHATLYWYQQALGQGPEFLTYFNYEAQPDKSGLPSDRFSAERPEGSISTLTIQRTEQRDSAMYRCASSLTGGSGELFFGEGSRLTVL.

The chain joins TRBV9 to TRBJ1-6; D is uncertain. The germline gives CDR1 SGDLS, CDR2 YYNGEE. The V end lost 3 bases, the J end lost 13 bases, and 11 bases lay between the germline ends. The CDR3 spans 12 residues. The CDR3 DNA follows: TGTGCCAGCAGCGAGGGAGCGGGGCCCCTCCACTTT. Encoded protein: CASSEGAGPLHF.

A word on this clone: The sample has other DNA sequences that encode this CDR3 too. The chain carries TRBV27 and TRBJ1-5; D is unresolved. Trimming cost V 3 bases and J 7 bases, with 10 bases left between them. CDR3 size: 13 residues. The germline V gene has CDR1 MNHEY and CDR2 SMNVEV (reference sequence). CDR3 protein: CASSFLANQPQHF. CDR3 in DNA: TGTGCCAGCAGTTTTTTGGCCAACCAGCCCCAGCATTTT.

This clone was detected once. The chain links TRBV5-1 to TRBJ2-5, with a possible D match to TRBD2 (6 bases). Germline assignment: CDR1 SGHRS and CDR2 YFSETQ. Trimming left V 0 bases short and J 7 bases short, with 13 bases between. This CDR3 contains 14 residues. The CDR3 nucleotides read TGCGCCAGCAGCTTGGTAGTATCCGGGGGGACCCAGTACTTC. It translates to CASSLVVSGGTQYF.

The V call is TRBV4-1, the J call TRBJ2-4, with 7 bases identical to TRBD1. The J segment lost 0 bases and the V segment lost 4 bases, leaving 18 bases of the junction unmatched. The CDR3 has 20 residues. Germline CDR1 MGHRA, CDR2 YSYEKL. Here the CDR3 reads CASSLSPSVQGPIAKNIQYF. CDR3 bases: TGCGCCAGCAGCCTAAGTCCCTCGGTACAGGGGCCCATAGCCAAAAACATTCAGTACTTC.

The chain recombines TRBV28 with TRBJ1-5, with a weak D call TRBD1 (5 bases). The CDR3 contains 15 residues. Germline assignment: CDR1 MDHEN and CDR2 SYDVKM. Trimming left V 7 bases short and J 1 base short, with 14 bases between. CDR3 in DNA: TGTGCCAGCATACCCGGGGGGTACAGCAATCAGCCCCAGCATTTT. This sequence encodes CASIPGGYSNQPQHF.

The V call is TRBV4-1, the J call TRBJ1-3, with D possibly being TRBD1 (6 bases). Deletions cut 0 bases from V and 0 bases from J, with 9 bases between. Germline V gives CDR1 MGHRA, CDR2 YSYEKL. This CDR3 comprises 16 residues. The CDR3, as DNA: TGCGCCAGCAGCCAAGAATGGACAGACTCTGGAAACACCATATATTTT. This translates into CASSQEWTDSGNTIYF.

The chain couples TRBV7-8 to TRBJ1-6; D call uncertain. V lost 4 bases and J lost 2, with 9 bases in between. CDR1 and CDR2 (germline): SGHVS, FQNEAQ. The CDR3 totals 15 residues. CDR3 in amino acids: CASSSDGTYNSPLHF. CDR3 coding DNA: TGTGCCAGCAGCTCGGACGGTACCTATAATTCACCCCTCCACTTT.

The V and J genes are TRBV28 and TRBJ1-2, with 7 bases that match TRBD1. V was pared by 5 bases and J by 3 bases, with 3 bases of the junction left unmatched. CDR3 length equals 13 residues. Germline V lookup: CDR1 MDHEN, CDR2 SYDVKM. CDR3 sequence: CASSRGGHYGYTF. CDR3 in DNA: TGTGCCAGCAGTCGAGGGGGCCACTATGGCTACACCTTC.